The 23 T cell receptor beta chains below come from one sample, sequenced in a study of T cells in Graves' hyperthyroidism and ophthalmopathy. Amplification yielded TCR beta CDR3 regions, with RNA transcripts as the source. HTBI primers were employed in a first-round RT-PCR of the TCR CDR3. TCRdb redid the calling of the multiplex PCR reads with MiXCR, one entry per CDR3 protein. The data show about 520,000 distinct CDR3 sequences, less than 25% seen once. Input material: blood. The origin of the receptors is a woman aged 25-40 years with Graves' ophthalmopathy.

Concerning this clonotype: A read error is likely, as this CDR3 ends without the conserved phenylalanine or tryptophan. This chain uses TRBV20-1 with TRBJ1-1; D call uncertain. The CDR3 length is 14 residues. The germline V gene has CDR1 DFQATT and CDR2 SNEGSKA (reference sequence). Deletions cut 3 bases from V and 1 base from J, with 12 bases between. The DNA of the CDR3 is TGCAGTGCTAGTCGGGCAGGCCCGAACACTGAAGCTTTCTCT. It encodes CSASRAGPNTEAFS.

This clonotype has a handful of counts. The V call is TRBV20-1, the J call TRBJ2-2, with a tentative D call TRBD2 (5 bases). This CDR3 has 15 amino acids. The germline V and J ends were trimmed by 3 bases and 7 bases, with 18 bases remaining between them. CDR1 and CDR2 from the germline V gene are DFQATT and SNEGSKA (reference sequence). CDR3 region: CSASLPRGSVGELFF. The CDR3 DNA is TGCAGTGCTAGTTTACCCCGCGGGTCTGTCGGGGAGCTGTTTTTT.

This clonotype was detected only a few times. The genes are TRBV4-3 and TRBJ1-6; no reliable D call. Germline CDR1 is LGHNA and CDR2 is YSLEER. With 3 bases removed from V and 10 bases from J, the gap between germline ends came to 13 bases. There are 14 residues in the CDR3. In DNA form, the CDR3 reads TGCGCCAGCAGCCAGCGACCCCGGCTATCACCCCTCCACTTT. Translation: CASSQRPRLSPLHF.

This clonotype was seen many times. J is TRBJ2-7 and V is TRBV20-1, with a possible D match to TRBD1 (6 bases). V gave up 0 bases and J gave up 3 bases, with 12 bases separating them. The germline gives CDR1 DFQATT, CDR2 SNEGSKA (reference sequence). The CDR3 contains 14 residues. In DNA form, the CDR3 reads TGCAGTGCTAGAGATTTCGGGACACTCTACGAGCAGTACTTC. Amino acid sequence: CSARDFGTLYEQYF.

Turning to this clonotype: A much larger clone sits a single nucleotide away, making a read error possible. This chain uses TRBV6-5 with TRBJ2-4, with D possibly being TRBD1 or TRBD2 (5 bases each). Germline values: CDR1 MNHEY, CDR2 SVGAGI. The CDR3 extends over 19 amino acids. CDR3 in DNA: TGTGCCAGCAGTTACCCTCCATGGGGGTCACCAGTCACCAAAAACATTAAGTACTTC. Amino acid sequence: CASSYPPWGSPVTKNIKYF.

For this clonotype: This may come from a read error, since a much larger clone is one base off. Because it lacks the conserved phenylalanine or tryptophan at the end, this CDR3 is likely a read error. The rearrangement links TRBV12-3 or TRBV12-4 to TRBJ2-2, with TRBD1 matching over 8 bases. This CDR3 is built from 15 residues. V lost 7 bases and J lost 4; bases outside the gene matches: 8. The CDR3 nucleotides read TGTGCCAGCACCAAGGACAGGGAGAGCACCGGGGAGCTGTTTTTG. Its translation is CASTKDRESTGELFL.

The V gene is TRBV6-2 or TRBV6-3, the J gene TRBJ2-2; D call uncertain. CDR3 length equals 15 residues. Germline V gene data show CDR1 as MNHEY and CDR2 as SVGEGT. Trimming took 0 bases from V and 3 from J, leaving 8 bases between them. The CDR3 coding sequence is TGTGCCAGCAGTTACTCGAGACTGCACACCGGGGAGCTGTTTTTT. This encodes CASSYSRLHTGELFF.

This clonotype was seen many times. The chain joins TRBV5-5 to TRBJ2-7, with D possibly TRBD1 on 6 matching bases. This CDR3 is built from 17 residues. V was clipped by 1 base and J by 4 bases, with 21 bases between them. Germline V gene sequence: CDR1 SGHKS, CDR2 YYEKEE (reference sequence). CDR3 sequence reads: CASSLYGGRGIAYEQYF. In DNA form, the CDR3 reads TGTGCCAGCAGCTTGTACGGTGGCAGGGGTATCGCATACGAGCAGTACTTC.

The chain links TRBV7-8 to TRBJ2-7; D may be TRBD2 (6 bases). The length of the CDR3 is 14 residues. V was shortened by 5 bases and J by 10 bases, with 21 bases between the two germline ends. Germline V gives CDR1 SGHVS, CDR2 FQNEAQ. The CDR3 here is CASSQQTGTEIQYF. CDR3 bases: TGTGCCAGCAGCCAACAAACCGGGACTGAAATTCAGTACTTC.

This chain links TRBV19 with TRBJ2-2; D remains ambiguous. CDR1 is LNHDA and CDR2 is SQIVND in the germline V gene (reference sequence). This CDR3 has 18 amino acids. The V gene lost 1 base and the J gene lost 0 bases, with 15 bases spanning the gap. CDR3 bases: TGTGCCAGTAGTATAGGTAGCAGTTTTTTTACGAACACCGGGGAGCTGTTTTTT. It is translated as CASSIGSSFFTNTGELFF.

The chain links TRBV12-3 or TRBV12-4 to TRBJ2-5; 8 nucleotides align to TRBD2. Trimming removed 6 bases from V and 4 bases from J; junction bases left unmatched: 10. The CDR3 consists of 15 residues. This CDR3 is CASSNAGGFGETQYF. CDR3 coding DNA: TGTGCCAGCAGCAACGCGGGGGGCTTTGGAGAGACCCAGTACTTC.

This CDR3 reads CASSRDGVGGYTF. CDR3 in DNA: TGTGCCAGCAGCCGGGACGGGGTAGGGGGCTACACCTTC. V is TRBV7-2 and J is TRBJ1-2; a possible D gene is TRBD1 (5 bases). V lost 5 bases and J lost 8, with 15 bases in between. The CDR3 sequence is 13 residues long. Germline V gene sequence: CDR1 SGHTA, CDR2 FQGNSA.

This clonotype was counted many times. The J gene is TRBJ2-3, the V gene TRBV5-1; tentatively, D is TRBD1 (5 bases). Germline V gene lookup returns CDR1 SGHRS and CDR2 YFSETQ. The CDR3 is made up of 15 amino acids. V was trimmed by 3 bases and J by 5 bases, leaving 16 bases between them. The CDR3 DNA follows: TGCGCCAGCAGCTCCGGCCAGGGTCCGGGAGATACGCAGTATTTT. Translation gives CASSSGQGPGDTQYF.

This clonotype was seen only a few times. The chain uses TRBV29-1 and TRBJ2-5; D possibly corresponds to TRBD1 (6 bases). The V end lost 3 bases, the J end lost 5 bases, and 16 bases lay between the germline ends. Germline values: CDR1 SQVTM, CDR2 ANQGSEA. This CDR3 has 14 residues. CDR3 nucleotides: TGCAGCGTTGAGTATGCTAGGCAGGGGGAGACCCAGTACTTC. Protein sequence: CSVEYARQGETQYF. Combining the CDR3 with reference TRBV29-1 and TRBJ2-5 gives the whole variable domain SAVISQKPSRDICQRGTSLTIQCQVDSQVTMMFWYRQQPGQSLTLIATANQGSEATYESGFVIDKFPISRPNLTFSTLTVSNMSPEDSSIYLCSVEYARQGETQYFGPGTRLLVL.

This clonotype has a count of ten or more. This chain joins TRBV7-9 and TRBJ1-2; weak D call: TRBD1 (5 bases). This CDR3 has 14 residues. Between the trimmed V and J ends, which lost 2 bases and 7 bases, there was a span of 14 bases. Germline values: CDR1 SEHNR, CDR2 FQNEAQ (reference sequence). The CDR3 sequence is CASSLWTLSAGYTF. The CDR3 region has the DNA TGTGCCAGCAGCTTATGGACATTATCCGCTGGCTACACCTTC.

The chain employs TRBV30 and TRBJ1-1; D might be TRBD1 (5 bases). In germline, CDR1 is GTSNPN, CDR2 SVGIG (reference sequence). The CDR3 runs to 12 residues. The ends were cut back, 4 bases at V and 2 bases at J, with 8 bases in the middle. The CDR3 region is CAWTTGNTEAFF. The DNA of the CDR3 is TGTGCCTGGACTACAGGTAACACTGAAGCTTTCTTT. Full variable domain (outside the CDR3, taken from reference TRBV30 and TRBJ1-1): SQTIHQWPATLVQPVGSPLSLECTVEGTSNPNLYWYRQAAGRGLQLLFYSVGIGQISSEVPQNLSASRPQDRQFILSSKKLLLSDSGFYLCAWTTGNTEAFFGQGTRLTVV.

Concerning this clonotype itself: The CDR3 ends on some other residue instead of the conserved phenylalanine or tryptophan, so this is likely a read error. This CDR3 is CASRPTGVNTEAFL. CDR3 nucleotides: TGTGCCAGCAGACCGACAGGGGTGAACACTGAAGCTTTCCTT. The chain is built from TRBV6-1 and TRBJ1-1; TRBD1 matches at 8 bases. CDR3 size: 14 residues. The ends lost 6 bases at V and 0 bases at J; junction bases unmatched: 3. Looked up from germline, CDR1 is MNHNS and CDR2 is SASEGT.

The chain uses TRBV12-3 or TRBV12-4 and TRBJ2-7, with 8 bases aligning to TRBD1. The junction had 10 bases not matched to a gene; V was cut back by 5 bases and J by 4 bases. This CDR3 comprises 15 residues. The CDR3 loop is CASSPPWTGLYEQYF. The CDR3 DNA sequence: TGTGCCAGCAGTCCCCCATGGACAGGGCTGTACGAGCAGTACTTC.

This chain uses TRBV28 with TRBJ1-1, with 12 bases fitting TRBD1. CDR3 length: 15 residues. Per the germline V gene, CDR1 is MDHEN and CDR2 is SYDVKM. V lost 6 bases to trimming and J lost 6 bases; unmatched junction nucleotides: 8. In nucleotides, the CDR3 is TGTGCCAGCAGCATCTTGGGACAGGGGGCCTCTGAAGCTTTCTTT. Protein: CASSILGQGASEAFF.

This clonotype has more than one count but fewer than ten. The chain couples TRBV15 to TRBJ1-5; 7 nucleotides agree with TRBD1. Germline V CDR1 and CDR2: LNHNV, YYDKDF (reference sequence). V dropped 5 bases and J dropped 3; count of bases not matched to a gene: 4. This CDR3 region has 14 residues. The CDR3 reads CATSADRVNQPQHF. The CDR3 nucleotides are TGTGCCACCAGCGCCGACAGGGTCAATCAGCCCCAGCATTTT.

There are many counts of this clonotype. The chain is built from TRBV20-1 and TRBJ2-2, with D perhaps TRBD2 (5 bases). Trimming pared 2 bases from V and 4 bases from J, leaving 14 bases between. Germline V gives CDR1 DFQATT, CDR2 SNEGSKA (reference sequence). This CDR3 is built from 15 residues. This CDR3 reads CSARPTRTGTGELFF. The CDR3 DNA follows: TGCAGTGCTAGACCCACTAGAACGGGCACCGGGGAGCTGTTTTTT.

This clonotype was observed a few times. The rearrangement links TRBV6-1 to TRBJ2-7, with TRBD1 as a possible D gene (6 bases). V was pared by 6 bases and J by 3 bases, with 18 bases between. Germline V gives CDR1 MNHNS, CDR2 SASEGT. The CDR3 sequence is 15 residues long. The chain's CDR3 is CASSEGDPRLYEQYF. The CDR3 region has the DNA TGTGCCAGCAGCGAGGGGGACCCAAGGCTCTACGAGCAGTACTTC.

In its sample, this clonotype was seen many times. The V and J genes are TRBV6-5 and TRBJ1-1; D is unclear. The CDR3 totals 11 residues. Trimming pared 2 bases from V and 7 bases from J, leaving 5 bases between. The germline V gene has CDR1 MNHEY and CDR2 SVGAGI. The CDR3 bases are TGTGCCAGCAGTTACGCCGATGAAGCTTTCTTT. Translation gives CASSYADEAFF.